Each of the 25 T cell receptor beta chains below was sequenced from the same sample in a study of T cell clonality in common variable immunodeficiency. The protocol was immunoSEQ multiplex PCR, while the TCRdb copy is restricted to in-frame clones and leaves out a portion. This sample has around 81,000 clones, each found more than once. The sequenced sample consisted of peripheral blood mononuclear cells. Receptors were obtained from a person aged 18 to 75 in good health.

This clone was observed many times. The sequenced part of the CDR3 DNA is TGCAGCGTTGGACAGCCCTACGAG. It is translated as CSVGQPYE. Given in full, the CDR3 is CSVGQPYEQYF. The chain combines TRBV29-1 with TRBJ2-7; tentatively, D is TRBD1 (5 bases). Read data end 3 residues before the CDR3 end; the end is taken from the germline J gene. Trimming shortened V by 4 bases and J by 2 bases, and 6 bases separated the two germline ends. The CDR3 covers 11 residues. CDR1 and CDR2 from the germline V gene are SQVTM and ANQGSEA.

This clone has at least ten counts. The CDR3 goes on 3 residues after the read ends, and that part is filled in from the germline J gene. The chain couples TRBV5-1 to TRBJ1-1; 10 bases line up with TRBD1. The CDR3 runs 17 residues. The germline V gene encodes CDR1 SGHRS and CDR2 YFSETQ. V gave up 0 bases and J gave up 0 bases; unmatched junction bases: 5. CDR3 DNA (partial): TGCGCCAGCAGCTTGGGACAGGGGGCCGGCATGAACACTGAA. It translates to CASSLGQGAGMNTE. The CDR3 as a whole reads CASSLGQGAGMNTEAFF.

This clone was counted at least ten times. The sequenced fragment ends 3 residues before the CDR3 boundary, so the rest is inferred from the germline J gene. This chain uses TRBV7-8 with TRBJ2-1; unclear D gene. V was shortened by 1 base and J by 9 bases, with 10 bases between the two germline ends. This CDR3 contains 13 residues. Germline CDR1 reads SGHVS; CDR2 reads FQNEAQ. CDR3 DNA, as far as it was read: TGTGCCAGCAGCTTAGGGTACTCGGGTGAG. Protein product: CASSLGYSGE. The whole CDR3 protein is CASSLGYSGEQFF.

This clone was counted at least ten times. Sequencing ends 3 residues short of the CDR3 end; the germline J gene provides the rest. The V gene is TRBV27, the J gene TRBJ2-7, with a possible D match to TRBD1 (6 bases). V was shortened by 10 bases and J by 0 bases, with 10 bases between the two germline ends. In germline, CDR1 is MNHEY, CDR2 SMNVEV (reference sequence). The CDR3 extends over 12 amino acids. The sequenced CDR3 bases are TGTGCCACCGTGGACAGCTCCTACGAG. Amino acid sequence: CATVDSSYE. Given in full, the CDR3 is CATVDSSYEQYF.

This clone was seen at least ten times. The CDR3 here is CSAGTSGGTDTQYF. The CDR3 bases that were read are TGCAGCGCTGGGACCTCAGGGGGCACAGATACG. The chain carries TRBV29-1 and TRBJ2-3; tentatively, D is TRBD1 (6 bases). The CDR3 extends 3 residues past the end of the read, so its final part is completed from the germline J gene. Trimming shortened V by 7 bases and J by 1 base, and 15 bases separated the two germline ends. Germline-derived CDR1 and CDR2 are SQVTM and ANQGSEA. The CDR3 contains 14 residues.

This clone was seen many times. The read ends 3 residues before the CDR3 terminus; that terminus is restored from the germline J gene. The V gene is TRBV18, the J gene TRBJ1-4; no clear D. There are 19 residues in the CDR3. Germline V gene lookup returns CDR1 KGHSH and CDR2 LQKENI. V lost 4 bases and J 0 bases, leaving 21 bases between the germline ends. Partial CDR3 DNA: TGTGCCAGCTCACAAGGAGTCCAGCGCTCCATACCAACTAATGAAAAA. Encoded protein: CASSQGVQRSIPTNEK. The whole CDR3 sequence is CASSQGVQRSIPTNEKLFF.

This clone appeared many times. The junction departs from the called germline gene at one end, perhaps through a read error. The read halts 3 residues ahead of the CDR3 end, with the missing end drawn from the germline J gene. The J gene is TRBJ2-3, the V gene TRBV4-2; D is ambiguous. The CDR3 sequence is 13 residues long. CDR1 and CDR2 from the germline V gene are LGHNA and YNFKEQ. The sequenced CDR3 bases are TGCGCCAGCAGCCAAGATATCAGAGATACG. Translated, it gives CASSQDIRDT. The CDR3 in full is CASSQDIRDTQYF.

This clone was observed many times. The DNA ends 3 residues before the CDR3 does, and the rest of the CDR3 is filled in from the germline J gene. V is TRBV5-1 and J is TRBJ1-1; D is perhaps TRBD1 (6 bases). Germline lookup yields CDR1 SGHRS and CDR2 YFSETQ. Deletions cut 2 bases from V and 3 bases from J, with 14 bases between. This CDR3 is 15 amino acids long. CDR3 DNA, as far as it was read: TGCGCCAGCAGCTTCGGGGGGCGCCTGGACACTGAA. This sequence encodes CASSFGGRLDTE. The whole CDR3 is CASSFGGRLDTEAFF.

This clone was found many times. CDR3 DNA (partial): TGCAGTGTTCCGGGACACACTACTAACTATGGC. Residues: CSVPGHTTNYG. In full, the CDR3 is CSVPGHTTNYGYTF. The chain has TRBV20-1 and TRBJ1-2, with a possible D match to TRBD1 (6 bases). Coverage ceases 3 residues before the CDR3 finishes, and the germline J gene fills in the end. There are 14 residues in the CDR3. V was shortened by 7 bases and J by 0 bases, with 15 bases between the two germline ends. Germline V gene data show CDR1 as DFQATT and CDR2 as SNEGSKA (reference sequence).

At least ten counts were recorded for this clone. The DNA ends 3 residues before the CDR3 does, and the rest of the CDR3 is filled in from the germline J gene. This chain joins TRBV6-2 or TRBV6-3 and TRBJ2-1; the D gene is possibly TRBD2 (6 bases). CDR1 is MNHEY and CDR2 is SVGEGT in the germline V gene. The V and J ends lost 4 bases and 0 bases respectively, with 10 bases between them. CDR3 size: 15 residues. The chain's CDR3 is CASSLAVSSYNEQFF. Partial CDR3 DNA: TGTGCCAGCAGTTTAGCGGTTAGCTCCTACAATGAG.

The table lists this clone with many counts. The germline gene is not matched at one end of the junction; a read error may be the cause. The sequenced fragment ends 3 residues before the CDR3 boundary, so the rest is inferred from the germline J gene. The V call is TRBV4-2, the J call TRBJ2-6; D gene uncertain. The V gene's germline CDR1 is LGHNA and CDR2 YNFKEQ. CDR3 length equals 16 residues. Partial CDR3 DNA: TGCGCCAGCAGCCCGAAAGGGTTGACTGGGGCCAACGTC. Amino acids: CASSPKGLTGANV. In full, the CDR3 is CASSPKGLTGANVLTF.

Ten or more counts support this clone. The read ends 3 residues shy of where the CDR3 ends; the end is completed using the germline J gene. J is TRBJ1-1 and V is TRBV6-2 or TRBV6-3; 11 bases map to TRBD1. Trimming took 4 bases from V and 5 from J; bases not matched to a gene: 9. This CDR3 comprises 16 residues. CDR1 is MNHEY, CDR2 SVGEGT, per germline. The sequenced CDR3 bases are TGTGCCAGCAGTTCTGGGCGGACAGGGGGCGCGACTGAA. Protein sequence: CASSSGRTGGATE. The whole CDR3 protein reads CASSSGRTGGATEAFF.

In this sample, this clone turned up many times. The missing CDR3 end, 3 residues past where the read stops, is filled in from the germline J gene. The rearrangement joins TRBV7-9 to TRBJ2-1; TRBD1 aligns across 8 bases. Germline CDR1 is SEHNR and CDR2 is FQNEAQ (reference sequence). The CDR3 has 14 residues. With 5 bases clipped from V and 7 bases from J, the junction kept 7 bases outside the gene matches. CDR3 DNA (partial): TGTGCCAGCAGCCAGACGACAGGGGAGAATGAG. This encodes CASSQTTGENE. The complete CDR3 sequence is CASSQTTGENEQFF.

This clone appeared many times. The read ends 3 residues before the CDR3 terminus; that terminus is restored from the germline J gene. The chain has TRBV19 and TRBJ1-5, with a tentative D call TRBD1 (6 bases). Trimming took 1 base from V and 3 from J, leaving 13 bases between them. The CDR3 loop spans 16 amino acids. The germline CDR1 and CDR2 sequences are LNHDA and SQIVND (reference sequence). The CDR3 bases that were read are TGTGCCAGTAGTATAGTTACAGGGCCCGCCAATCAGCCC. Protein sequence: CASSIVTGPANQP. The full CDR3 protein reads CASSIVTGPANQPQHF.

This clone has a count of ten or more. The read ends 3 residues early relative to the CDR3; the germline J gene fills the gap. This sequence joins TRBV7-6 and TRBJ2-3; 10 bases line up with TRBD1. V trimming: 4 bases; J trimming: 6 bases; junction bases outside the gene matches: 4. This CDR3 comprises 14 residues. CDR1 and CDR2 (germline): SGHVS, FNYEAQ. Here the CDR3 reads CASSSDRGVDTQYF. The DNA read from the CDR3 is TGTGCCAGCAGCTCGGACAGGGGGGTCGATACG.

This clone was recorded at least ten times. Read data end 3 residues before the CDR3 end; the end is taken from the germline J gene. The chain combines TRBV5-1 with TRBJ1-4; D may be TRBD1 (5 bases). The germline V gene encodes CDR1 SGHRS and CDR2 YFSETQ. The V gene lost 2 bases and the J gene lost 7 bases, with 12 bases spanning the gap. CDR3 length equals 14 residues. The covered CDR3 bases are TGCGCCAGCAGCTTCCAGGGCGACGGTGAAAAA. This gives the protein CASSFQGDGEK. The full-length CDR3 reads as CASSFQGDGEKLFF.

There are a few counts of this clone. The sequenced CDR3 bases are TGTGCCAGCAGACATAGAGGGCTCGGGGTTAACACCGGGGAG. It specifies CASRHRGLGVNTGE. The CDR3 reads in full as CASRHRGLGVNTGELFF. The V gene is TRBV6-2 or TRBV6-3, the J gene TRBJ2-2, with a tentative D call TRBD2 (5 bases). Read coverage stops 3 residues before the CDR3 terminus; the germline J gene supplies the remainder. Trimming left V 6 bases short and J 2 bases short, with 19 bases between. This CDR3 has 17 amino acids. Germline V lookup: CDR1 MNHEY, CDR2 SVGEGT.

This clone was seen at least ten times. The CDR3 is cut off 3 residues early in the read; its end comes from the germline J gene. The gene calls are TRBV7-8 and TRBJ2-7; 9 bases are shared with TRBD2. CDR1 and CDR2 (germline): SGHVS, FQNEAQ. The CDR3 has 13 amino acids. The V gene end was trimmed by 8 bases and the J gene end by 1 base; junction bases not matched to a gene: 3. CDR3 protein: CASRRGGSYEQYF. Partial CDR3 DNA: TGTGCCAGCCGGCGGGGGGGTTCCTACGAG.

This clone appeared many times. CDR3 in amino acids: CASTNNPRVDGSNYGYTF. CDR3 DNA, as far as it was read: TGTGCCAGCACCAATAATCCGCGGGTTGACGGATCTAACTATGGC. The J gene is TRBJ1-2, the V gene TRBV13; D unclear. The read terminates 3 residues before the CDR3 end, so the remaining end is supplied by the germline J gene. CDR3 size: 18 residues. V was shortened by 7 bases and J by 0 bases, with 24 bases between the two germline ends. Germline V gives CDR1 PRHDT, CDR2 FYEKMQ (reference sequence).

This clone was detected many times. The read terminates 3 residues ahead of where the CDR3 ends, so the germline J gene completes it. This chain connects TRBV20-1 to TRBJ2-5; 7 bases align to TRBD2. The CDR3 runs to 12 residues. Germline values: CDR1 DFQATT, CDR2 SNEGSKA (reference sequence). The V gene end was trimmed by 6 bases and the J gene end by 5 bases; junction bases not matched to a gene: 6. The CDR3 here is CSAGREWETQYF. CDR3 bases read: TGCAGTGCAGGGCGGGAGTGGGAGACC.

This clone has only a few counts. The read halts 3 residues ahead of the CDR3 end, with the missing end drawn from the germline J gene. The rearrangement links TRBV6-2 or TRBV6-3 to TRBJ1-2, with a possible D match to TRBD1 (5 bases). The CDR3 is 13 amino acids. V was shortened by 9 bases and J by 5 bases, with 16 bases between the two germline ends. Germline V gene sequence: CDR1 MNHEY, CDR2 SVGEGT. Partial CDR3 DNA: TGTGCCAGTTCTCCAGGGTTAATGTATGGC. Encoded protein: CASSPGLMYG. The CDR3 in full is CASSPGLMYGYTF.

This clone was seen many times. The CDR3 end falls 3 residues outside the read, so it is completed with the germline J gene. The V and J genes are TRBV20-1 and TRBJ2-3; 10 bases fit TRBD2. Losses at the gene ends were 6 bases for V and 7 bases for J; bases not matched to a gene: 10. There are 14 residues in the CDR3. Germline-derived CDR1 and CDR2 are DFQATT and SNEGSKA (reference sequence). The CDR3 bases that were read are TGCAGTGCCTTGACTAGCGGGCCTCCCTATACG. Translated, it gives CSALTSGPPYT. The entire CDR3 protein is CSALTSGPPYTQYF.

With regard to this clone: From the germline J gene comes the end of the CDR3, since the read stops 3 residues before it. The rearrangement joins TRBV2 to TRBJ1-3, with a weak D call TRBD1 (6 bases). V was pared by 6 bases and J by 1 base, with 10 bases between. The CDR3 spans 14 residues. CDR1 and CDR2 from the germline V gene are SNHLY and FYNNEI. The sequenced CDR3 bases are TGTGCCAGCAGGGGGGACATTTCTGGAAACACC. Its protein product is CASRGDISGNT. From start to end, the CDR3 is CASRGDISGNTIYF.

This clone appeared many times. The read falls 3 residues short of the CDR3 end, and the missing part is taken from the germline J gene. The chain employs TRBV19 and TRBJ2-5; perhaps TRBD1 as D (5 bases). Looked up from germline, CDR1 is LNHDA and CDR2 is SQIVND (reference sequence). CDR3 size: 13 residues. V was trimmed by 8 bases and J by 0 bases, leaving 10 bases between them. CDR3 DNA, as far as it was read: TGTGCCAGTGGCAGGGATTACCAAGAGACC. It codes for CASGRDYQET. The CDR3 reads in full as CASGRDYQETQYF.

This clone has ten or more counts. The sequenced fragment ends 3 residues before the CDR3 boundary, so the rest is inferred from the germline J gene. The chain carries TRBV7-3 and TRBJ2-2; D uncertain. V was trimmed by 2 bases and J by 8 bases, leaving 6 bases between them. Germline V gene lookup returns CDR1 SGHTA and CDR2 FQGTGA. The length of the CDR3 is 12 residues. The CDR3 bases that were read are TGTGCCAGCAGCTTATCATTTGGGGAG. Its translation is CASSLSFGE. The full CDR3 reads CASSLSFGELFF.